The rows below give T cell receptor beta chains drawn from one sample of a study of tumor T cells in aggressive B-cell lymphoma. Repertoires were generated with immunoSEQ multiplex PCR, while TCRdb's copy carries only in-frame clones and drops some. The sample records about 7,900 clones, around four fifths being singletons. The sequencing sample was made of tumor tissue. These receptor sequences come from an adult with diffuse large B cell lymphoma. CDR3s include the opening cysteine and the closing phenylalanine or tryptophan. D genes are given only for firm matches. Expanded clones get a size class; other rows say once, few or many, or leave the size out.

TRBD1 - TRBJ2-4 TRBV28 CASSHGQAFIQYF TGTGCCAGCAGTCACGGACAGGCTTTTATTCAGTACTTC
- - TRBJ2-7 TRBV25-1 CASSDSPVEQYF TGTGCCAGCAGTGACTCCCCGGTAGAGCAGTACTTC
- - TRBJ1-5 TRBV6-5 CASSPGQSNQPQHF TGTGCCAGCAGTCCAGGACAGAGCAATCAGCCCCAGCATTTT
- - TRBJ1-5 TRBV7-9 CASSSEGGSNQPQHF TGTGCCAGCAGCTCCGAGGGAGGGAGCAATCAGCCCCAGCATTTT
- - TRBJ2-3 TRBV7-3 CASSVNSGTDTQYF TGTGCCAGCAGCGTTAACAGCGGGACAGATACGCAGTATTTT
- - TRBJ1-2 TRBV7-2 CASSPDRNYGYTF TGTGCCAGCAGCCCCGACAGAAACTATGGCTACACCTTC
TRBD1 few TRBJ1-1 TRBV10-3 CAISDGTGYTEAFF TGTGCCATCAGTGACGGGACAGGCTACACTGAAGCTTTCTTT
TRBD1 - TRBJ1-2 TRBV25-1 CASSHRGSGYTF TGTGCCAGCAGTCACAGGGGCAGTGGCTACACCTTC
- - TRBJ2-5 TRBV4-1 CASSQTRTGQETQYF TGCGCCAGCAGCCAGACTAGGACAGGACAAGAGACCCAGTACTTC
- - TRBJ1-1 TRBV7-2 CASSLGLLNTEAFF TGTGCCAGCAGCTTAGGGCTTCTGAACACTGAAGCTTTCTTT
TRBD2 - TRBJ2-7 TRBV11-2 CASSFGTSVYEQYF TGTGCCAGCAGCTTCGGGACTAGCGTTTACGAGCAGTACTTC
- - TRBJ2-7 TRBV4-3 CASSHRPGYSYEQYF TGCGCCAGCAGCCACCGGCCGGGGTACTCTTACGAGCAGTACTTC
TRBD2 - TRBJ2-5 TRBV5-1 CASSLFSGGKQETQYF TGCGCCAGCAGCTTGTTTAGCGGGGGAAAACAAGAGACCCAGTACTTC
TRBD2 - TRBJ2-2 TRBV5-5 CASSWGGANGELFF TGTGCCAGCAGCTGGGGGGGAGCGAACGGGGAGCTGTTTTTT
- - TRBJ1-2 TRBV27 CASRPQGRYGYTF TGTGCCAGCAGGCCACAGGGACGTTATGGCTACACCTTC
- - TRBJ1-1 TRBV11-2 CASSLDSELNTEAFF TGTGCCAGCAGCTTAGACAGTGAATTGAACACTGAAGCTTTCTTT
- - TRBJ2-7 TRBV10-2 CASDRARGAYEQYF TGCGCCAGCGACAGGGCGCGGGGGGCCTACGAGCAGTACTTC
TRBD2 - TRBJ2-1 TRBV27 CASRLLAGAYYEQFF TGTGCCAGCAGATTACTAGCGGGAGCTTACTATGAGCAGTTCTTC
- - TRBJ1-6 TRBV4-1 CASSQVRGYNSPLHF TGCGCCAGCAGCCAAGTTCGGGGCTATAATTCACCCCTCCACTTT
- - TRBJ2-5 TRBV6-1 CASSQRPTGQETQYF TGTGCCAGCAGTCAGAGACCGACGGGACAAGAGACCCAGTACTTC
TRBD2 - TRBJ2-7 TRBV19 CASSSGALSYEQYF TGTGCCAGTTCTAGCGGGGCCCTCTCCTACGAGCAGTACTTC
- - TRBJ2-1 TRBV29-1 CSVVGESSYNEQFF TGCAGCGTTGTGGGCGAGAGCTCCTACAATGAGCAGTTCTTC
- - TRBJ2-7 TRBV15 CTTSRDPGSPRAAEQYF TGTACCACCAGCAGAGATCCCGGGTCGCCGCGGGCCGCCGAGCAGTACTTC
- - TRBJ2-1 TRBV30 CAWSVLLAFDEQFF TGTGCCTGGAGTGTACTTCTAGCGTTTGATGAGCAGTTCTTC